These T cell receptor beta chains were read from a single sample in a study of cytomegalovirus exposure and HLA in healthy donors. Libraries were prepared by immunoSEQ multiplex PCR; TCRdb keeps only in-frame clonotypes and omits some of them. The sample shows around 150,000 clones, about 80% of them seen only once. Specimen: PBMCs. The receptor set was obtained from a man between 18 and 35 years old in good health and CMV-seropositive. CDR3s include the opening cysteine and the closing phenylalanine or tryptophan. The D gene is left open where the match is weak. Where a row states a size, it is once, few, many or the class of an expanded clone; other rows omit it.

V	J	size	D	CDR3	DNA
TRBV30	TRBJ2-7	few	TRBD2	CAWSGASGRVGEQYF	TGTGCCTGGAGTGGCGCTAGCGGGAGGGTCGGCGAGCAGTACTTC
TRBV18	TRBJ1-3	NA	NA	CASSPFVRDSGNTIYF	TGTGCCAGCTCACCTTTCGTCAGGGACTCTGGAAACACCATATATTTT
TRBV25-1	TRBJ2-5	NA	TRBD1	CASSRGTGKFEETQYF	TGTGCCAGCAGTAGGGGGACAGGGAAGTTTGAAGAGACCCAGTACTTC
TRBV7-2	TRBJ1-2	few	TRBD1	CASSGTGNYGYTF	TGTGCCAGCAGCGGGACAGGGAACTATGGCTACACCTTC
TRBV5-6	TRBJ1-2	NA	NA	CASSFGDGPGNYGYTF	TGTGCCAGCAGCTTCGGAGACGGCCCAGGGAATTATGGCTACACCTTC
TRBV18	TRBJ2-7	NA	NA	CASSPAARTGSFSYEQYF	TGTGCCAGCTCACCCGCGGCACGAACAGGGAGCTTTTCCTACGAGCAGTACTTC
TRBV18	TRBJ2-1	once	TRBD1	CASSLLDRSNEQFF	TGTGCCAGCTCACTCCTGGACAGGAGCAATGAGCAGTTCTTC
TRBV10-1	TRBJ2-1	NA	NA	CASSSAGSSYNEQFF	TGCGCCAGCTCTTCGGCGGGGAGCTCCTACAATGAGCAGTTCTTC
TRBV30	TRBJ2-1	NA	NA	CAWSEGRAKNIQFF	TGTGCCTGGAGTGAAGGGCGGGCCAAAAACATTCAGTTCTTC
TRBV11-3	TRBJ2-1	NA	NA	CASSLFSTGYTISNEQFF	TGTGCCAGCAGCTTATTTTCAACAGGGTATACAATTAGCAATGAGCAGTTCTTC
TRBV5-6	TRBJ2-7	NA	NA	CASSWAGGPAYEQYF	TGTGCCAGCAGCTGGGCGGGCGGTCCCGCCTACGAGCAGTACTTC
TRBV19	TRBJ2-7	few	TRBD1	CATSPGTGSYEQYF	TGTGCCACATCACCCGGGACAGGGTCCTACGAGCAGTACTTC
TRBV29-1	TRBJ2-1	NA	TRBD2	CSSPGGGEQFF	TGCAGCTCCCCGGGGGGGGGCGAGCAGTTCTTC
TRBV6-4	TRBJ2-2	few	TRBD1	CASSDGQGTGELFF	TGTGCCAGCAGTGATGGACAGGGAACCGGGGAGCTGTTTTTT
TRBV30	TRBJ2-7	NA	TRBD2	CAWSLSGAEQYF	TGTGCCTGGAGTTTGAGCGGGGCCGAGCAGTACTTC
TRBV27	TRBJ1-2	NA	TRBD1	CASSLEGAYGYTF	TGTGCCAGCAGTTTAGAGGGGGCCTATGGCTACACCTTC
TRBV6-6	TRBJ2-3	NA	TRBD2	CASSLGGSTDTQYF	TGTGCCAGCAGTCTGGGGGGGTCCACAGATACGCAGTATTTT
TRBV2	TRBJ1-4	once	NA	CASKGSEREKLFF	TGTGCCAGCAAAGGCTCTGAGAGGGAAAAACTGTTTTTT
TRBV27	TRBJ2-1	once	NA	CASSSNRGNEQFF	TGTGCCAGCAGTTCGAATCGGGGAAATGAGCAGTTCTTC
TRBV6-6	TRBJ1-1	NA	TRBD1	CASRSDSTGEGTEAFF	TGTGCCAGCAGATCCGATTCGACAGGGGAAGGCACTGAAGCTTTCTTT
TRBV2	TRBJ1-5	once	NA	CASSLLSNQPQHF	TGTGCCAGCAGCCTATTAAGCAATCAGCCCCAGCATTTT
TRBV13	TRBJ2-3	NA	TRBD2	CASSFGTRKDTQYF	TGTGCCAGCAGCTTCGGGACTAGGAAAGATACGCAGTATTTT